This TCR beta chain was captured by sequencing in a study of cytomegalovirus exposure and HLA in healthy donors. About the research overall: Samples from HLA-typed donors yielded about 80 million unique TCRs in an early data release.

The PCR contained 60 Vbeta and 13 Jbeta primers. Data came from immunoSEQ multiplex PCR; TCRdb stores just in-frame clones and leaves some out. The table includes 120,000 or so clones, approximately 76% detected once. This clone was observed a few times. Other nucleotide sequences from this sample produce the same CDR3. The sequenced sample was PBMCs. This TCR came from a man aged 45-65 years in good health and CMV-seropositive.

This CDR3 reads CASSPQGQETQYF. DNA for the CDR3: TGTGCCAGCTCACCGCAGGGTCAAGAGACCCAGTACTTC. The rearrangement joins TRBV18 to TRBJ2-5; perhaps TRBD1 as D (5 bases). The CDR3 loop spans 13 amino acids. V lost 3 bases to trimming and J lost 2 bases, with 7 bases between them. In germline, CDR1 is KGHSH, CDR2 LQKENI.